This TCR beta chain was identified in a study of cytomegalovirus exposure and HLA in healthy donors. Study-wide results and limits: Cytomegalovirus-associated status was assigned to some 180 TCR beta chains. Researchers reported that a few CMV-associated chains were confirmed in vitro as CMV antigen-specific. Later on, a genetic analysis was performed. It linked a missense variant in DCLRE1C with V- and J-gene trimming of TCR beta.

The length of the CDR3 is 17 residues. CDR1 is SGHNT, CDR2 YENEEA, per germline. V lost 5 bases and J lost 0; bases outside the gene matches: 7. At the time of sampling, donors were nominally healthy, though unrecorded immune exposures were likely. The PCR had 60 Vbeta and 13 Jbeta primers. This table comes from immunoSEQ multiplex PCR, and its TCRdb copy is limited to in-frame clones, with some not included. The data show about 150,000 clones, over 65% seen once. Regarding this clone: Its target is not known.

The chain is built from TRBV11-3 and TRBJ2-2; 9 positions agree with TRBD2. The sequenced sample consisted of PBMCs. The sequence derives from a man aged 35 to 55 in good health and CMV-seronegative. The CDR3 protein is CASSPRLAGPNTGELFF. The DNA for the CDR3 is TGTGCCAGCAGCCCCAGGCTAGCGGGACCGAACACCGGGGAGCTGTTTTTT.